This T cell receptor (beta chain) was sequenced for a study of cytomegalovirus exposure and HLA in healthy donors. Study conclusions and caveats: A list of approximately 160 TCR beta chains associated with cytomegalovirus was given. Confirmation was obtained in vitro that a few CMV-associated chains are specific for CMV antigens.

The V end lost 3 bases, the J end lost 1 base, and 7 bases lay between the germline ends. The germline gives CDR1 SGDLS, CDR2 YYNGEE. There are 14 residues in the CDR3. Clones were sequenced by immunoSEQ multiplex PCR, and TCRdb holds only the in-frame ones, with some missing. The data contain about 120,000 clones, roughly 83% of them seen just once; the ten biggest clones take up around 5%. Worth noting for this clone: The antigen remains unidentified.

The chain recombines TRBV9 with TRBJ2-2; no firm D call. The sequence derives from a man aged 18 to 29 in good health and CMV-seronegative. The sample consisted of PBMCs. The CDR3 DNA follows: TGTGCCAGCAGCGAATACAAGAACACCGGGGAGCTGTTTTTT. Translating gives CASSEYKNTGELFF. The variable domain in full, completed from reference TRBV9 and TRBJ2-2, reads DSGVTQTPKHLITATGQRVTLRCSPRSGDLSVYWYQQSLDQGLQFLIQYYNGEERAKGNILERFSAQQFPDLHSELNLSSLELGDSALYFCASSEYKNTGELFFGEGSRLTVL.